Listed below are T cell receptor beta chains from one sample, sequenced in a study of CD8+ T cells in alopecia areata. Assay: immunoSEQ multiplex PCR; the TCRdb copy retains only in-frame clones and omits some. The sample has more than 100,000 clones; about nine tenths are singletons. This material consisted of CD8+ T cells sorted from blood, taken at roughly week 30, from a patient treated with tofacitinib. The source of these receptors is a human donor with alopecia areata. Each CDR3 is given with its conserved first and last residue. Each record gives: J gene, clone size, V gene, D gene, CDR3 protein, CDR3 DNA. D genes are given only for firm matches. Where a row states a size, it is once, few, many or the class of an expanded clone; other rows omit it.

J gene: TRBJ2-7; clone size: -; V gene: TRBV7-9; D gene: -; CDR3 protein: CASSYRERYEQYF; CDR3 DNA: TGTGCCAGCAGCTACAGGGAGCGTTACGAGCAGTACTTC
J gene: TRBJ1-1; clone size: -; V gene: TRBV19; D gene: TRBD1; CDR3 protein: CASSVRGTVMNTEAFF; CDR3 DNA: TGTGCCAGTAGTGTACGAGGGACAGTCATGAACACTGAAGCTTTCTTT
J gene: TRBJ2-4; clone size: -; V gene: TRBV7-9; D gene: TRBD1; CDR3 protein: CASSALTGGEGNIQYF; CDR3 DNA: TGTGCCAGCAGCGCGTTGACAGGGGGCGAGGGAAACATTCAGTACTTC
J gene: TRBJ2-7; clone size: -; V gene: TRBV7-9; D gene: -; CDR3 protein: CASSQSVLLASEQYF; CDR3 DNA: TGTGCCAGCAGCCAAAGCGTGCTCCTAGCCTCCGAGCAGTACTTC
J gene: TRBJ2-3; clone size: -; V gene: TRBV5-4; D gene: -; CDR3 protein: CASSLKLATDTQYF; CDR3 DNA: TGTGCCAGCAGCTTGAAGCTGGCCACAGATACGCAGTATTTT
J gene: TRBJ2-1; clone size: -; V gene: TRBV7-3; D gene: -; CDR3 protein: CASSVSGSSYNEQFF; CDR3 DNA: TGTGCCAGCAGCGTGAGCGGAAGCTCCTACAATGAGCAGTTCTTC
J gene: TRBJ2-4; clone size: -; V gene: TRBV27; D gene: -; CDR3 protein: CASTSDSTIQYF; CDR3 DNA: TGTGCCAGCACCTCGGACAGCACCATTCAGTACTTC
J gene: TRBJ2-1; clone size: -; V gene: TRBV5-6; D gene: TRBD1; CDR3 protein: CASSPGTGSTYNEQFF; CDR3 DNA: TGTGCCAGCAGCCCGGGGACAGGGAGTACCTACAATGAGCAGTTCTTC
J gene: TRBJ2-7; clone size: -; V gene: TRBV6-1; D gene: -; CDR3 protein: CASSEARDRTSGYYEQYF; CDR3 DNA: TGTGCCAGCAGTGAAGCGCGGGACAGAACGTCCGGGTATTACGAGCAGTACTTC
J gene: TRBJ2-7; clone size: -; V gene: TRBV9; D gene: -; CDR3 protein: CASSVYGGPYEQYF; CDR3 DNA: TGTGCCAGCAGCGTATACGGAGGGCCTTACGAGCAGTACTTC
J gene: TRBJ1-2; clone size: -; V gene: TRBV27; D gene: -; CDR3 protein: CASSDSLYGYTF; CDR3 DNA: TGTGCCAGTTCAGACAGCCTCTATGGCTACACCTTC
J gene: TRBJ1-1; clone size: -; V gene: TRBV6-5; D gene: -; CDR3 protein: CASSYGGTGNTEAFF; CDR3 DNA: TGTGCCAGCAGTTACGGAGGGACGGGAAACACTGAAGCTTTCTTT
J gene: TRBJ2-1; clone size: once; V gene: TRBV20-1; D gene: -; CDR3 protein: CSASANNEQFF; CDR3 DNA: TGCAGTGCTAGCGCTAACAATGAGCAGTTCTTC
J gene: TRBJ1-2; clone size: -; V gene: TRBV27; D gene: -; CDR3 protein: CASCALGDYGYTF; CDR3 DNA: TGTGCCAGCTGTGCCCTGGGGGACTATGGCTACACCTTC
J gene: TRBJ2-7; clone size: -; V gene: TRBV7-8; D gene: -; CDR3 protein: CASSPFSGPSYEQYF; CDR3 DNA: TGTGCCAGCAGCCCCTTTAGCGGTCCTTCTTACGAGCAGTACTTC
J gene: TRBJ2-5; clone size: -; V gene: TRBV29-1; D gene: TRBD1; CDR3 protein: CSSSDRGEGTQYF; CDR3 DNA: TGCAGCTCCTCGGACAGGGGAGAGGGGACCCAGTACTTC
J gene: TRBJ2-3; clone size: -; V gene: TRBV6-1; D gene: -; CDR3 protein: CASSENYMEPERGTDTQYF; CDR3 DNA: TGTGCCAGCAGTGAAAATTACATGGAGCCGGAACGGGGCACAGATACGCAGTATTTT
J gene: TRBJ2-7; clone size: -; V gene: TRBV4-1; D gene: -; CDR3 protein: CASSQEEAGSAYEQYF; CDR3 DNA: TGCGCCAGCAGCCAAGAAGAGGCGGGAAGCGCCTACGAGCAGTACTTC
J gene: TRBJ2-7; clone size: once; V gene: TRBV7-9; D gene: TRBD1; CDR3 protein: CASSGQGPYEQYF; CDR3 DNA: TGTGCCAGCAGTGGACAGGGCCCCTACGAGCAGTACTTC
J gene: TRBJ2-3; clone size: once; V gene: TRBV5-1; D gene: TRBD1; CDR3 protein: CASSVYRGRKSTDTQYF; CDR3 DNA: TGCGCCAGCAGCGTGTACAGGGGGCGGAAAAGCACAGATACGCAGTATTTT
J gene: TRBJ2-7; clone size: -; V gene: TRBV7-8; D gene: TRBD1; CDR3 protein: CASSRTGGNSYEQYF; CDR3 DNA: TGTGCCAGCAGCCGGACAGGGGGAAATTCCTACGAGCAGTACTTC
J gene: TRBJ2-1; clone size: -; V gene: TRBV6-6; D gene: TRBD2; CDR3 protein: CASKGGGRDEQFF; CDR3 DNA: TGTGCCAGCAAAGGGGGCGGGAGGGATGAGCAGTTCTTC
J gene: TRBJ2-5; clone size: once; V gene: TRBV2; D gene: TRBD2; CDR3 protein: CASSAARTGTSVQETQYF; CDR3 DNA: TGTGCCAGCAGTGCCGCCCGCACGGGGACTAGCGTCCAAGAGACCCAGTACTTC
J gene: TRBJ1-3; clone size: -; V gene: TRBV7-9; D gene: -; CDR3 protein: CASSSGSRRGNTIYF; CDR3 DNA: TGTGCCAGCAGCTCAGGATCAAGGCGGGGAAACACCATATATTTT
J gene: TRBJ2-1; clone size: few; V gene: TRBV6-5; D gene: TRBD2; CDR3 protein: CASSPTSGTYNEQFF; CDR3 DNA: TGTGCCAGCAGTCCTACTAGCGGGACCTACAATGAGCAGTTCTTC
J gene: TRBJ2-7; clone size: -; V gene: TRBV15; D gene: -; CDR3 protein: CATSREENEQYF; CDR3 DNA: TGTGCCACCAGCAGAGAGGAGAACGAGCAGTACTTC
J gene: TRBJ1-2; clone size: once; V gene: TRBV9; D gene: -; CDR3 protein: CASSVVGGTRDGYTF; CDR3 DNA: TGTGCCAGCAGCGTAGTCGGCGGCACAAGGGATGGCTACACCTTC
J gene: TRBJ2-4; clone size: -; V gene: TRBV7-9; D gene: -; CDR3 protein: CASSANGDSNIQYF; CDR3 DNA: TGTGCCAGCAGCGCTAACGGGGACTCAAACATTCAGTACTTC
J gene: TRBJ1-5; clone size: -; V gene: TRBV27; D gene: TRBD1; CDR3 protein: CASSSQQGFQPQHF; CDR3 DNA: TGTGCCAGCAGTTCCCAACAGGGGTTTCAGCCCCAGCATTTT
J gene: TRBJ2-5; clone size: -; V gene: TRBV6-5; D gene: TRBD2; CDR3 protein: CASRLAGDAETQYF; CDR3 DNA: TGTGCCAGCAGGCTAGCGGGAGATGCAGAGACCCAGTACTTC
J gene: TRBJ2-7; clone size: -; V gene: TRBV25-1; D gene: -; CDR3 protein: CASSDYTHDSYEQYF; CDR3 DNA: TGTGCCAGCAGTGATTATACGCATGACTCCTACGAGCAGTACTTC
J gene: TRBJ2-1; clone size: -; V gene: TRBV9; D gene: -; CDR3 protein: CASSDLGYNEQFF; CDR3 DNA: TGTGCCAGCAGCGACCTAGGCTACAATGAGCAGTTCTTC
J gene: TRBJ1-5; clone size: -; V gene: TRBV2; D gene: -; CDR3 protein: CASSYRGIGNQPQHF; CDR3 DNA: TGTGCCAGCAGTTATAGGGGGATCGGCAATCAGCCCCAGCATTTT